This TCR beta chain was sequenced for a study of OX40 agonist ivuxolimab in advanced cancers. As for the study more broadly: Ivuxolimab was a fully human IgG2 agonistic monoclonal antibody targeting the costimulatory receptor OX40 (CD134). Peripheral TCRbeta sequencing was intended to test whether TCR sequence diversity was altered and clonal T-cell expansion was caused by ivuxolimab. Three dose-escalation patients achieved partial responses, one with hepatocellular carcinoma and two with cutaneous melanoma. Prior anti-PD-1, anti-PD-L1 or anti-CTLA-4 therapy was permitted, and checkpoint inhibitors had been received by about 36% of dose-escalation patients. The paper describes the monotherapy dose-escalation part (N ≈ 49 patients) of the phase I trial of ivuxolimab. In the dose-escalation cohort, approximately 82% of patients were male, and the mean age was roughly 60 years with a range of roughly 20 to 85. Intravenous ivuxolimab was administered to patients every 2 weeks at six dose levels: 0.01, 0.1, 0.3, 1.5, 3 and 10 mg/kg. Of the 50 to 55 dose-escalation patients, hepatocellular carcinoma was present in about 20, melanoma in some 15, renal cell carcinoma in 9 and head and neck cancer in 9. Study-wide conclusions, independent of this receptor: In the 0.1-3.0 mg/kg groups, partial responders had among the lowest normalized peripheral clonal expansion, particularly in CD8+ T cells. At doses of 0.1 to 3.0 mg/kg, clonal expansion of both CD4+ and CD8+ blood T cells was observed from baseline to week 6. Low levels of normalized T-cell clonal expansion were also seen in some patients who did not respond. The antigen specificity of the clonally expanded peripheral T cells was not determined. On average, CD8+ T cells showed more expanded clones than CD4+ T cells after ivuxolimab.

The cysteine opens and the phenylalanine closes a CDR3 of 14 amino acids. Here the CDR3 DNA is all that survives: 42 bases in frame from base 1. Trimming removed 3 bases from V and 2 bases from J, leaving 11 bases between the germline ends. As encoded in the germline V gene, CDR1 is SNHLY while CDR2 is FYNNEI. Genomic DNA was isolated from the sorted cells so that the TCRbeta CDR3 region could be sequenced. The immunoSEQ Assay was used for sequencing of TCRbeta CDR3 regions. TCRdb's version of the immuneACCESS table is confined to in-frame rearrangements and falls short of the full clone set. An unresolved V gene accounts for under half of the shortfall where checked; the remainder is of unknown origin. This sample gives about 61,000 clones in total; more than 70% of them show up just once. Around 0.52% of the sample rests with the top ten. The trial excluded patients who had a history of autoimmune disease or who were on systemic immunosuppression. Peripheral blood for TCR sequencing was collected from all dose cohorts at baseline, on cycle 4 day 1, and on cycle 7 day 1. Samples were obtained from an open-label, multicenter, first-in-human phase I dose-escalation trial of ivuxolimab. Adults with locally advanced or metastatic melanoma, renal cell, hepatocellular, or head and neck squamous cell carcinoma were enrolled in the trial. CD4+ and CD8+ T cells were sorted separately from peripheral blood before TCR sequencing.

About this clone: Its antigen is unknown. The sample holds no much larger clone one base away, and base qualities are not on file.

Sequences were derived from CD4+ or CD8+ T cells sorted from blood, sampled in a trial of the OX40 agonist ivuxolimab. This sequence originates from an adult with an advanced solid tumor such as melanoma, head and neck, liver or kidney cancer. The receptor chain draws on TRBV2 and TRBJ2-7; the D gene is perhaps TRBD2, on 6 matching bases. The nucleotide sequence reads TGTGCCAGCAGTGAGGACCCGGGGGCCTACGAGCAGTACTTC. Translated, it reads CASSEDPGAYEQYF.